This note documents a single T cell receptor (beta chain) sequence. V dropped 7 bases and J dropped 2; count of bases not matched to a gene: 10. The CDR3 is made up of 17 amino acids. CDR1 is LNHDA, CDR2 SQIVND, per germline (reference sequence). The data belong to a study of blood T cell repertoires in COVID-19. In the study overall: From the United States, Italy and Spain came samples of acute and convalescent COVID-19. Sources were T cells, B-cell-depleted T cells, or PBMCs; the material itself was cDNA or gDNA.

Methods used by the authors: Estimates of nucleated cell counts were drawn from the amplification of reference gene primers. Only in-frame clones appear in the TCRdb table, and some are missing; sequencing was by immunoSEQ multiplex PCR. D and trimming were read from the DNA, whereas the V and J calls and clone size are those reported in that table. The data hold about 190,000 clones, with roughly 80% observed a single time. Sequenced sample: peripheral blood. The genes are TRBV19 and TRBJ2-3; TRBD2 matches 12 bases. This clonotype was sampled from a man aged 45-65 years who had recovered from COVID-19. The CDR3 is CASTYRGLAGTTDTQYF. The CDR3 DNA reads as TGTGCCAGTACCTACAGAGGACTAGCGGGAACCACAGATACGCAGTATTTT.